The 22 T cell receptor beta chains given below trace back to one sample, sequenced in a study of cytomegalovirus exposure and HLA in healthy donors. Amplification used 60 Vbeta primers and 13 Jbeta primers. Profiled with immunoSEQ multiplex PCR; TCRdb holds only in-frame clones, not every one. The sample has roughly 150,000 clones, roughly 80% seen once; the top ten hold around 3.7%. The specimen was PBMCs. The source is a male donor in good health and CMV-seronegative.

The V call is TRBV2, the J call TRBJ1-3; a weak D match, TRBD1 (5 bases). Germline CDR1 reads SNHLY; CDR2 reads FYNNEI. The CDR3 covers 15 residues. V gave up 6 bases and J gave up 2 bases, with 14 bases separating them. CDR3 in DNA: TGTGCCAGCAGCGCATGGGGGGACGCTGGAAACACCATATATTTT. Encoded protein: CASSAWGDAGNTIYF.

This chain joins TRBV4-3 and TRBJ2-7; TRBD2 matches at 12 bases. With 3 bases clipped from V and 7 bases from J, the junction kept 13 bases outside the gene matches. Germline assignment: CDR1 LGHNA and CDR2 YSLEER. The CDR3 consists of 17 residues. The CDR3 nucleotides read TGCGCCAGCAGCCAGGGACTAGCGGGCGTGGAGGTGGAGGAGCAGTACTTC. The encoded protein is CASSQGLAGVEVEEQYF.

The chain carries TRBV2 and TRBJ2-6; D is perhaps TRBD2 (6 bases). The CDR3 runs 16 residues. Germline lookup yields CDR1 SNHLY and CDR2 FYNNEI. Trimming left V 6 bases short and J 2 bases short, with 14 bases between. CDR3 DNA sequence: TGTGCCAGCAGGACGCGGGGTTCGACTGGGGCCAACGTCCTGACTTTC. Its translation is CASRTRGSTGANVLTF.

This chain connects TRBV28 to TRBJ1-1, with D unclear. Trimming shortened V by 3 bases and J by 6 bases, and 14 bases separated the two germline ends. This CDR3 region has 14 residues. CDR1 is MDHEN and CDR2 is SYDVKM in the germline V gene. The chain's CDR3 is CASSFPWEGAEAFF. The CDR3 coding sequence is TGTGCCAGCAGTTTTCCCTGGGAGGGCGCTGAAGCTTTCTTT.

This sequence joins TRBV5-6 and TRBJ2-2; a possible D gene is TRBD1 (7 bases). The V end was cut by 0 bases, the J end by 1 base, with 10 bases between. Germline values: CDR1 SGHDT, CDR2 YYEEEE. This CDR3 spans 16 amino acids. The CDR3: CASSLGQGLNTGELFF. The CDR3 DNA sequence: TGTGCCAGCAGCTTGGGACAGGGACTGAACACCGGGGAGCTGTTTTTT. Supplemented by reference TRBV5-6 and TRBJ2-2, the full variable domain reads DAGVTQSPTHLIKTRGQQVTLRCSPKSGHDTVSWYQQALGQGPQFIFQYYEEEERQRGNFPDRFSGHQFPNYSSELNVNALLLGDSALYLCASSLGQGLNTGELFFGEGSRLTVL.

The chain carries TRBV5-1 and TRBJ2-1; 7 bases match TRBD1. The CDR3 covers 15 residues. The germline gives CDR1 SGHRS, CDR2 YFSETQ. The V and J ends lost 3 bases and 5 bases, in that order; junction bases with no gene match: 8. CDR3 sequence: CASSSTGENHNEQFF. The DNA of the CDR3 is TGCGCCAGCAGCTCCACAGGGGAGAACCACAATGAGCAGTTCTTC.

The chain is built from TRBV28 and TRBJ2-2, with 8 bases lining up with TRBD1. The CDR3 has 16 amino acids. The ends lost 1 base at V and 5 bases at J; junction bases unmatched: 6. Germline lookup yields CDR1 MDHEN and CDR2 SYDVKM. The CDR3 loop reads CASSLFGQGATGELFF. For the CDR3, the DNA is TGTGCCAGCAGTTTATTTGGGCAGGGGGCGACCGGGGAGCTGTTTTTT.

In DNA form, the CDR3 reads TGCGCCAGCAGCCGGACAGGGTATGACGGGGAGCTGTTTTTT. This gives the protein CASSRTGYDGELFF. This chain connects TRBV5-1 to TRBJ2-2, with 8 bases fitting TRBD1. The CDR3 is 14 residues long. Trimming removed 4 bases from V and 7 bases from J; junction bases left unmatched: 6. Looked up from germline, CDR1 is SGHRS and CDR2 is YFSETQ.

V is TRBV7-9 and J is TRBJ2-1; no definite D call. Germline CDR1 reads SEHNR; CDR2 reads FQNEAQ (reference sequence). V was shortened by 5 bases and J by 5 bases, with 16 bases between the two germline ends. The CDR3 is 15 amino acids. The chain's CDR3 is CASSPSLAADNEQFF. CDR3 DNA sequence: TGTGCCAGCAGCCCCAGCTTGGCGGCTGACAATGAGCAGTTCTTC.

The chain joins TRBV6-5 to TRBJ2-7; TRBD2 matches at 8 bases. Trimming at V came to 5 bases and at J to 0 bases, leaving 3 bases not matched to a gene. Looked up from germline, CDR1 is MNHEY and CDR2 is SVGAGI. This CDR3 contains 14 residues. CDR3 sequence: CASSQGLVSYEQYF. The CDR3 nucleotides are TGTGCCAGCAGTCAGGGACTAGTCTCCTACGAGCAGTACTTC.

The genes are TRBV4-2 and TRBJ1-1, with D tentatively TRBD1 (6 bases). V lost 3 bases and J 3 bases, leaving 17 bases between the germline ends. CDR1 and CDR2 (germline): LGHNA, YNFKEQ. The length of the CDR3 is 16 residues. The CDR3 reads CASSQAFRTAYTEAFF. In DNA form, the CDR3 reads TGTGCCAGCAGCCAGGCCTTTAGGACAGCCTACACTGAAGCTTTCTTT.

The chain recombines TRBV19 with TRBJ1-5; 9 positions agree with TRBD1. J gave up 4 bases and V 9 bases, and 10 bases lay outside the gene matches. In germline, CDR1 is LNHDA, CDR2 SQIVND (reference sequence). This CDR3 is built from 15 residues. The CDR3 nucleotides read TGTGCCAGCTTACCCCGTGGACAGGGGAATCAGCCCCAGCATTTT. It is translated as CASLPRGQGNQPQHF.

V gene TRBV11-2 combines with J gene TRBJ1-3; no definite D call. The CDR3 has 13 residues. The germline V gene has CDR1 SGHAT and CDR2 FQNNGV. V shed 8 bases and J shed 1 base, with 9 bases lying between them. CDR3 sequence: CASGPGSGNTIYF. The CDR3 DNA sequence: TGTGCCAGCGGCCCGGGGTCTGGAAACACCATATATTTT.

Of note for this clone: Different DNA sequences within this sample yield the same CDR3. The chain uses TRBV14 and TRBJ2-7; weak D call: TRBD1 (6 bases). The CDR3 spans 14 residues. V lost 1 base and J 1 base, leaving 8 bases between the germline ends. Germline V gene data show CDR1 as SGHDN and CDR2 as FVKESK. This CDR3 is CASSQGQVSYEQYF. DNA of the CDR3: TGTGCCAGCAGCCAAGGACAGGTTTCCTACGAGCAGTACTTC.

This clone came up once. The rearrangement uses TRBV28 and TRBJ1-1; 7 nucleotides align to TRBD1. With V trimmed by 3 bases and J by 7 bases, 5 bases remained unmatched. The CDR3 loop spans 13 amino acids. CDR1 is MDHEN, CDR2 SYDVKM, per germline. CDR3: CASSLGQRSEAFF. The CDR3 DNA sequence: TGTGCCAGCAGTTTGGGACAGAGAAGTGAAGCTTTCTTT.

This clone was counted a single time. V and J are TRBV9 and TRBJ1-4; TRBD1 matches 8 bases. Germline lookup yields CDR1 SGDLS and CDR2 YYNGEE. The CDR3 contains 15 residues. Trimming cost V 3 bases and J 5 bases; bases outside gene matches: 6. The CDR3, as DNA: TGTGCCAGCAGCGCGACACAGGGGGGAAATGAAAAACTGTTTTTT. Protein: CASSATQGGNEKLFF. The whole variable domain, remainder taken from reference TRBV9 and TRBJ1-4, is DSGVTQTPKHLITATGQRVTLRCSPRSGDLSVYWYQQSLDQGLQFLIQYYNGEERAKGNILERFSAQQFPDLHSELNLSSLELGDSALYFCASSATQGGNEKLFFGSGTQLSVL.

This clone has more than one count but fewer than ten. The chain uses TRBV4-1 and TRBJ1-1; D gene unclear. Germline loops: CDR1 MGHRA, CDR2 YSYEKL. V lost 0 bases and J 7 bases, leaving 9 bases between the germline ends. This CDR3 has 13 amino acids. CDR3 bases: TGCGCCAGCAGCCAAGAAAGTCTCAGTGAAGCTTTCTTT. The encoded protein is CASSQESLSEAFF.

The chain is built from TRBV29-1 and TRBJ2-1; 12 nucleotides agree with TRBD2. The CDR3 covers 14 residues. The germline CDR1 and CDR2 sequences are SQVTM and ANQGSEA. The V gene end was trimmed by 8 bases and the J gene end by 6 bases; junction bases not matched to a gene: 8. CDR3 nucleotides: TGCAGCATTCAGACTAGCGGGGGCTTCAATGAGCAGTTCTTC. Translated: CSIQTSGGFNEQFF.

This rearrangement joins TRBV6-1 to TRBJ1-2; D ambiguous. Trimming took off 2 bases at V and 4 bases at J, with 5 bases between the two ends. Germline values: CDR1 MNHNS, CDR2 SASEGT. The CDR3 is 12 residues long. The DNA for the CDR3 is TGTGCCAGCAGTGAACGACTCTATGGCTACACCTTC. Translating gives CASSERLYGYTF.

This rearrangement joins TRBV5-6 to TRBJ2-3, with a tentative D call TRBD2 (5 bases). The CDR3 contains 18 residues. The V end lost 0 bases, the J end lost 3 bases, and 20 bases lay between the germline ends. Looked up from germline, CDR1 is SGHDT and CDR2 is YYEEEE. The CDR3 DNA follows: TGTGCCAGCAGCTTGGATCGTTCCCGGGGAAAATCGACAGATACGCAGTATTTT. Residues: CASSLDRSRGKSTDTQYF.

On this clone itself: At one end, the junction sequence differs from germline, possibly due to a read error. The chain has TRBV2 and TRBJ2-1; 14 bases match TRBD2. Per germline, CDR1 SNHLY and CDR2 FYNNEI. This CDR3 is built from 15 residues. The DNA of the CDR3 is TGTGCCAGCATGCCGCAAGGACTAGCGGGAGGCGGTTCGGTCTTC. It specifies CASMPQGLAGGGSVF.

The V call is TRBV5-8, the J call TRBJ1-1, with 7 bases identical to TRBD1. This CDR3 has 16 amino acids. The ends lost 6 bases at V and 5 bases at J; junction bases unmatched: 16. Germline V CDR1 and CDR2: SGHTS, YDEGEE. The CDR3 loop is CASTLLAWQGGTEAFF. The CDR3 region has the DNA TGTGCCAGCACCCTCCTCGCTTGGCAGGGGGGAACTGAAGCTTTCTTT.